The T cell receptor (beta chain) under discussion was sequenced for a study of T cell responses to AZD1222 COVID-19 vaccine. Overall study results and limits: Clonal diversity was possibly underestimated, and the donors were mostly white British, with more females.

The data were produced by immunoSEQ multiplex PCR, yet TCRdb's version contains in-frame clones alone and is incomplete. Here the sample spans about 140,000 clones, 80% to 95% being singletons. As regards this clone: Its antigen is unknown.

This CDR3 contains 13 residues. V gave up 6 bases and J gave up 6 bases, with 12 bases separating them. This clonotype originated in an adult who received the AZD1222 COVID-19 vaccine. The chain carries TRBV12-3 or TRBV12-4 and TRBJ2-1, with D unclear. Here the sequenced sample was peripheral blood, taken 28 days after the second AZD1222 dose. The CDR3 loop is CASSRGRRNEQFF. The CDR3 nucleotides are TGTGCCAGCAGCCGCGGACGGCGCAATGAGCAGTTCTTC.